Listed below are T cell receptor beta chains from one sample, sequenced in a study of blood T cell repertoires in COVID-19. This table comes from immunoSEQ multiplex PCR, and its TCRdb copy is limited to in-frame clones, with some not included. Among fewer than 450,000 clones, 85% to 90% were seen once, and the ten largest hold more than 5.5%. Sample: peripheral blood. These receptors were obtained from a woman in her 70s with COVID-19, enrolled during active disease. The CDR3 runs from the conserved cysteine through the conserved F or W. The D gene is left open where the match is weak. Only part of the rows carry a size: once, few, many, or a class if the clone is expanded.

cdr3_length: 13
j_call: TRBJ2-2
d_call: -
clone_size: -
v_call: TRBV30
cdr3_nt: TGTGCCTGGAGTAGCCAGAACACCGGGGAGCTGTTTTTT
cdr3_aa: CAWSSQNTGELFF

cdr3_length: 11
j_call: TRBJ1-1
d_call: -
clone_size: -
v_call: TRBV13
cdr3_nt: TGTGCCAGCAGCTACCGGACTGAAGCTTTCTTT
cdr3_aa: CASSYRTEAFF

cdr3_length: 12
j_call: TRBJ1-1
d_call: -
clone_size: few
v_call: TRBV4-1
cdr3_nt: TGCGCCAGCAGGGGGCTGAACACTGAAGCTTTCTTT
cdr3_aa: CASRGLNTEAFF

cdr3_length: 14
j_call: TRBJ1-6
d_call: TRBD1
clone_size: -
v_call: TRBV20-1
cdr3_nt: TGCAGTGCTAGTACCGGGACAGGGACTTCACCCCTCCACTTT
cdr3_aa: CSASTGTGTSPLHF

cdr3_length: 14
j_call: TRBJ1-2
d_call: -
clone_size: -
v_call: TRBV19
cdr3_nt: TGTGCCAGTAGTATTCGGGATCCCGGCTATGGCTACACCTTC
cdr3_aa: CASSIRDPGYGYTF

cdr3_length: 15
j_call: TRBJ2-2
d_call: -
clone_size: -
v_call: TRBV5-8
cdr3_nt: TGTGCCAGCAGCTACTCGACTAAACACACCGGGGAGCTGTTTTTT
cdr3_aa: CASSYSTKHTGELFF

cdr3_length: 13
j_call: TRBJ1-1
d_call: -
clone_size: few
v_call: TRBV9
cdr3_nt: TGTGCCAGCAGGGGACATTCGAACACTGAAGCTTTCTTT
cdr3_aa: CASRGHSNTEAFF

cdr3_length: 13
j_call: TRBJ2-5
d_call: TRBD1
clone_size: -
v_call: TRBV5-1
cdr3_nt: TGCGCCAGCAAGACAGGGCCGGGGGAGACCCAGTACTTC
cdr3_aa: CASKTGPGETQYF

cdr3_length: 14
j_call: TRBJ2-7
d_call: -
clone_size: -
v_call: TRBV27
cdr3_nt: TGTGCCAGCAAGCCCGAGGCCGGGACCTACGAGCAGTACTTC
cdr3_aa: CASKPEAGTYEQYF

cdr3_length: 16
j_call: TRBJ2-5
d_call: TRBD2
clone_size: -
v_call: TRBV6-5
cdr3_nt: TGTGCCAGCAGTTACTCCGGGGGGGCCAAGGTGGAGACCCAGTACTTC
cdr3_aa: CASSYSGGAKVETQYF

cdr3_length: 16
j_call: TRBJ2-7
d_call: TRBD2
clone_size: -
v_call: TRBV11-2
cdr3_nt: TGTGCCAGCAGCTTAGATCAGGAGCGGGGACTCTACGAGCAGTACTTC
cdr3_aa: CASSLDQERGLYEQYF

cdr3_length: 16
j_call: TRBJ2-6
d_call: -
clone_size: -
v_call: TRBV19
cdr3_nt: TGTGCCAGTAGTATAGATCTCCTAGCGGGGGCCAACGTCCTGACTTTC
cdr3_aa: CASSIDLLAGANVLTF

cdr3_length: 15
j_call: TRBJ2-5
d_call: -
clone_size: -
v_call: TRBV5-1
cdr3_nt: TGCGCCAGCAGCCCACAGGGCGGCGTACAAGAGACCCAGTACTTC
cdr3_aa: CASSPQGGVQETQYF

cdr3_length: 15
j_call: TRBJ2-7
d_call: -
clone_size: -
v_call: TRBV7-9
cdr3_nt: TGTGCCAGCAGAAAAGGGACAAATCTACCCTACGAGCAGTACTTC
cdr3_aa: CASRKGTNLPYEQYF